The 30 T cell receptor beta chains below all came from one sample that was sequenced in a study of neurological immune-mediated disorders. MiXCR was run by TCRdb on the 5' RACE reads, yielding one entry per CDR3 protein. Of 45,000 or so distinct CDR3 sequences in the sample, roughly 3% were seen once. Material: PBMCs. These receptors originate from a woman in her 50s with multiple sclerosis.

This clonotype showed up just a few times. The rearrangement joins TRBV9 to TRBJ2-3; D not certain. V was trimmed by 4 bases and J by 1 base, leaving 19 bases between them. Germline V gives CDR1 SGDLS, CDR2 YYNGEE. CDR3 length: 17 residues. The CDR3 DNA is TGTGCCAGCAGCCCAGGCGCGGTCTGGCTTCGCACAGATACGCAGTATTTT. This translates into CASSPGAVWLRTDTQYF.

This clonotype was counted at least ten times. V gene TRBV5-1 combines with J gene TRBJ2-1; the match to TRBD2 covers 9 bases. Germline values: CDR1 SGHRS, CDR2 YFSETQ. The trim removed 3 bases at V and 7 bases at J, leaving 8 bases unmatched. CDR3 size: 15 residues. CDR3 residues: CASSYLSGGRNEQFF. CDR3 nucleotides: TGCGCCAGCAGCTACCTTAGCGGGGGTCGGAATGAGCAGTTCTTC.

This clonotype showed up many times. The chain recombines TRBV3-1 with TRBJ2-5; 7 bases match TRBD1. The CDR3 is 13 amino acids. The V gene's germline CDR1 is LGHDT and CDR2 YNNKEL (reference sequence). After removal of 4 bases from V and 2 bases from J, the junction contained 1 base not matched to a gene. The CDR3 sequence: CASSPRGQETQYF. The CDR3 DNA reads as TGTGCCAGCAGCCCCAGGGGGCAAGAGACCCAGTACTTC.

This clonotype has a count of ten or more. CDR3 DNA sequence: TGTGCCAGTAGTACCCCGTTAGGCGGGGTAGGAAAAAATGAGCAGTTCTTC. This sequence encodes CASSTPLGGVGKNEQFF. This sequence joins TRBV19 and TRBJ2-1, with D tentatively TRBD2 (6 bases). Trimming took 4 bases from V and 7 from J, leaving 23 bases between them. Germline CDR1 reads LNHDA; CDR2 reads SQIVND (reference sequence). CDR3 length equals 17 residues.

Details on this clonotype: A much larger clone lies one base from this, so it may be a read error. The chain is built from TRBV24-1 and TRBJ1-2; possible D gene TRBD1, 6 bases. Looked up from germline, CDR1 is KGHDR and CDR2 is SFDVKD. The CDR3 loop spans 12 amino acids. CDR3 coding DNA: TGTGACACAGAAGACAGGCTGACTGGCTACACCTTC. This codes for CDTEDRLTGYTF.

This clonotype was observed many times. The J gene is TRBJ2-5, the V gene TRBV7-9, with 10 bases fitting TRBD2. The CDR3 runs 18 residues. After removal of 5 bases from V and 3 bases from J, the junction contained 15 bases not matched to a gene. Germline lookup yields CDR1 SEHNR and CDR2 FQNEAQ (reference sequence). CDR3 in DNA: TGTGCCAGCAGCGAGGCAAGGGCGGGACTAGCGTCTAAAGAGACCCAGTACTTC. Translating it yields CASSEARAGLASKETQYF. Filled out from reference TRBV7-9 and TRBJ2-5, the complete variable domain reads DTGVSQNPRHKITKRGQNVTFRCDPISEHNRLYWYRQTLGQGPEFLTYFQNEAQLEKSRLLSDRFSAERPKGSFSTLEIQRTEQGDSAMYLCASSEARAGLASKETQYFGPGTRLLVL.

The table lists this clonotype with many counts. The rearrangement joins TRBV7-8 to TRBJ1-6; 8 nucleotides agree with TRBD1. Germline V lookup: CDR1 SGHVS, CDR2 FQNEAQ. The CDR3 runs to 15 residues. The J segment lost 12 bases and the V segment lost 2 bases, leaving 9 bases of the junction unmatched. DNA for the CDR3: TGTGCCAGCAGCTTAAGCCAGGGGGCGAATCTACCCCTCCACTTT. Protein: CASSLSQGANLPLHF.

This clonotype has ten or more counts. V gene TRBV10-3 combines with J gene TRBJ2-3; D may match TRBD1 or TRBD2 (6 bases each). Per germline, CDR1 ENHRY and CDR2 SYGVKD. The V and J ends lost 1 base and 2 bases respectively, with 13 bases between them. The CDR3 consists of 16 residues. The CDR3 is CAISELKGGTTDTQYF. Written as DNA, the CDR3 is TGTGCCATCAGTGAGTTAAAGGGGGGAACCACAGATACGCAGTATTTT.

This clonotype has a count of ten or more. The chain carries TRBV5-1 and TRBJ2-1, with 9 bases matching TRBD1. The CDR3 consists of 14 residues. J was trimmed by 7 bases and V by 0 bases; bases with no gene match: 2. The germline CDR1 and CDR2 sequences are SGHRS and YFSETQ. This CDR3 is CASSLGQGENEQFF. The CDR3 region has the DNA TGCGCCAGCAGCTTGGGACAGGGGGAGAATGAGCAGTTCTTC.

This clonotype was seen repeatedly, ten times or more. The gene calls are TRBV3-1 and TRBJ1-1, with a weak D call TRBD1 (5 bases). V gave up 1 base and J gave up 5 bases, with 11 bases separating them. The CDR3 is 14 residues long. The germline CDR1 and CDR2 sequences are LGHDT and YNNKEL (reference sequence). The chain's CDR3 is CASSQVGRGTEAFF. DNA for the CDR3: TGTGCCAGCAGCCAAGTGGGACGGGGGACTGAAGCTTTCTTT. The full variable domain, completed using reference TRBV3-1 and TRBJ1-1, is DTAVSQTPKYLVTQMGNDKSIKCEQNLGHDTMYWYKQDSKKFLKIMFSYNNKELIINETVPNRFSPKSPDKAHLNLHINSLELGDSAVYFCASSQVGRGTEAFFGQGTRLTVV.

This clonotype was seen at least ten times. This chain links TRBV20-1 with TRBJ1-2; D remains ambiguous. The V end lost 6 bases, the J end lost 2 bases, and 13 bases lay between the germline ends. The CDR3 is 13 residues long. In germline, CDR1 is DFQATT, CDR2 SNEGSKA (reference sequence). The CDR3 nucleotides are TGCAGTGCCCCGACCGTCGGGAACTATGGCTACACCTTC. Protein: CSAPTVGNYGYTF.

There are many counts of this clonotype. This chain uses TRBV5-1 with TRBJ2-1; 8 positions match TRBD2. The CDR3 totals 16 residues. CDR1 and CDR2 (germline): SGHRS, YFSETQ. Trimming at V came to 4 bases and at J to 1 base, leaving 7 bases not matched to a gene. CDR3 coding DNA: TGCGCCAGCAGCCCGGGAGGGTGGGAGTCCTACAATGAGCAGTTCTTC. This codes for CASSPGGWESYNEQFF.

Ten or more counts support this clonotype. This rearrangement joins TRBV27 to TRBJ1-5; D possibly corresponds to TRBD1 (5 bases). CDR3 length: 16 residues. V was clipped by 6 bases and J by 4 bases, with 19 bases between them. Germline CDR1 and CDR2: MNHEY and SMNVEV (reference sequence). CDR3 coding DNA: TGTGCCAGCAGAATGACGGGGGGGGTGGGAAATCAGCCCCAGCATTTT. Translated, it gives CASRMTGGVGNQPQHF.

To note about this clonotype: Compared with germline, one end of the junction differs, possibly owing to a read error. CDR3 loop: CSASGSGNNIYF. Here the CDR3 DNA reads TGCAGTGCTTCGGGTTCTGGAAACAACATATATTTT. The J gene is TRBJ1-3, the V gene TRBV20-1; D is undetermined. CDR1 and CDR2 from the germline V gene are DFQATT and SNEGSKA (reference sequence). This CDR3 is built from 12 residues.

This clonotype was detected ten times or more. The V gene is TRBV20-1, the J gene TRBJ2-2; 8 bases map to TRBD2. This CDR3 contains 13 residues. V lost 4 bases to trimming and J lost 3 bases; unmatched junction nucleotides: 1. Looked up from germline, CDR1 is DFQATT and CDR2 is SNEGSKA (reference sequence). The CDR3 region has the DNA TGCAGTGCTAAACTAGCGGACACCGGGGAGCTGTTTTTT. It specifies CSAKLADTGELFF.

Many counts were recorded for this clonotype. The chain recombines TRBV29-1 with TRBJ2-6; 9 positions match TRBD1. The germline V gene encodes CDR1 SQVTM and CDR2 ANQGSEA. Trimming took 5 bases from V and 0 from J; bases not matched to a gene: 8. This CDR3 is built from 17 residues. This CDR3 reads CSVRAGTGSSGANVLTF. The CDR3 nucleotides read TGCAGCGTTCGAGCCGGGACAGGGAGCTCTGGGGCCAACGTCCTGACTTTC.

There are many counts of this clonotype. The CDR3 DNA reads TGCGCCAGCAGCTACGGGACAGCCTTCCAAGAGACCCAGTACTTC. Translation: CASSYGTAFQETQYF. This rearrangement joins TRBV5-1 to TRBJ2-5; 7 positions agree with TRBD1. After removal of 3 bases from V and 1 base from J, the junction contained 6 bases not matched to a gene. Germline loops: CDR1 SGHRS, CDR2 YFSETQ. This CDR3 comprises 15 residues. Together with reference TRBV5-1 and TRBJ2-5, the CDR3 gives the full variable domain: KAGVTQTPRYLIKTRGQQVTLSCSPISGHRSVSWYQQTPGQGLQFLFEYFSETQRNKGNFPGRFSGRQFSNSRSEMNVSTLELGDSALYLCASSYGTAFQETQYFGPGTRLLVL.

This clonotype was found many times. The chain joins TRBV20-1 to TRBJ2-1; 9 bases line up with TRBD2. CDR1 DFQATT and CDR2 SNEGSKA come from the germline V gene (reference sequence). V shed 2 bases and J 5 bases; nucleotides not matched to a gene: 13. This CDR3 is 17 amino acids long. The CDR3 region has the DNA TGCAGTGCTAGACGTGGCGGGAGGGCCTTTGGCGACAATGAGCAGTTCTTC. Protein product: CSARRGGRAFGDNEQFF.

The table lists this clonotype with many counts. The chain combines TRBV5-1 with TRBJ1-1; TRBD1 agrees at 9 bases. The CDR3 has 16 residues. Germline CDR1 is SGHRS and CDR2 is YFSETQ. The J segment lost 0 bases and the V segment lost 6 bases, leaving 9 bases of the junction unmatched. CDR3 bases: TGCGCCAGCACCAAACAGGGGGCTAGAATGAACACTGAAGCTTTCTTT. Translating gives CASTKQGARMNTEAFF. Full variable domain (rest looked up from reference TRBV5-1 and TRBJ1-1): KAGVTQTPRYLIKTRGQQVTLSCSPISGHRSVSWYQQTPGQGLQFLFEYFSETQRNKGNFPGRFSGRQFSNSRSEMNVSTLELGDSALYLCASTKQGARMNTEAFFGQGTRLTVV.

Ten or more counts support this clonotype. The CDR3 DNA sequence: TGTGCCAGCAGCGCTCAGGGGCCGGGAGGGAGAGGCATACAATGGGAGCAGTACTTC. The encoded protein is CASSAQGPGGRGIQWEQYF. V usage is TRBV28 and J usage is TRBJ2-7; 8 bases are shared with TRBD2. CDR3 size: 19 residues. CDR1 and CDR2 from the germline V gene are MDHEN and SYDVKM. V shed 6 bases, J shed 7 bases, and the junction held 26 bases outside the gene matches. The full variable domain, its missing parts supplied by reference TRBV28 and TRBJ2-7, is DVKVTQSSRYLVKRTGEKVFLECVQDMDHENMFWYRQDPGLGLRLIYFSYDVKMKEKGDIPEGYSVSREKKERFSLILESASTNQTSMYLCASSAQGPGGRGIQWEQYFGPGTRLTVT.

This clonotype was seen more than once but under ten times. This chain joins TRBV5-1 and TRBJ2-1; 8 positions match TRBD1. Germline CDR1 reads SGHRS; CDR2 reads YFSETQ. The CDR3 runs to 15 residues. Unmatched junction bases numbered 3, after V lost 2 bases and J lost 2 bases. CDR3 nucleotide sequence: TGCGCCAGCAGCTTACAGGGGGTCCCCTACAATGAGCAGTTCTTC. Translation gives CASSLQGVPYNEQFF.

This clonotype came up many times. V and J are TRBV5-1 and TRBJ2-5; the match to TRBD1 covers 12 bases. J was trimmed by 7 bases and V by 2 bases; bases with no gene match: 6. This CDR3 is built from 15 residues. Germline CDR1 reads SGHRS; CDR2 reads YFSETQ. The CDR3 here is CASSFGTGGAGTQYF. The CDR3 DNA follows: TGCGCCAGCAGCTTCGGGACAGGGGGCGCTGGGACCCAGTACTTC.

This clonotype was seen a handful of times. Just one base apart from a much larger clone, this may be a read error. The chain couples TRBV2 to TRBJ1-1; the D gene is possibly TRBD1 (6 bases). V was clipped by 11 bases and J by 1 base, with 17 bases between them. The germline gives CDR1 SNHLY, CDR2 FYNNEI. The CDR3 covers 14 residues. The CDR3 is CAGGRGTENTEAFF. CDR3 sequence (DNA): TGTGCCGGCGGCAGGGGCACCGAGAACACTGAAGCTTTCTTT.

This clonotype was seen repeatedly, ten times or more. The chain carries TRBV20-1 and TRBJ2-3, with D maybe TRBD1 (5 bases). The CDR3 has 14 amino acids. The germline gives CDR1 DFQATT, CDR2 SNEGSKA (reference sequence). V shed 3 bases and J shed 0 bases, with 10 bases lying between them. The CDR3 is CSARRRGSTDTQYF. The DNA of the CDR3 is TGCAGTGCTAGGAGAAGGGGCAGCACAGATACGCAGTATTTT.

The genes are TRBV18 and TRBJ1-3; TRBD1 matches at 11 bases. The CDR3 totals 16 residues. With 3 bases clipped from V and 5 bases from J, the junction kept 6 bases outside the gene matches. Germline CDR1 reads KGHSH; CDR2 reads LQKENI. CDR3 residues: CASSPSDRGLRNTIYF. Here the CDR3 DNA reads TGTGCCAGCTCACCCTCGGACAGGGGGCTTAGAAACACCATATATTTT.

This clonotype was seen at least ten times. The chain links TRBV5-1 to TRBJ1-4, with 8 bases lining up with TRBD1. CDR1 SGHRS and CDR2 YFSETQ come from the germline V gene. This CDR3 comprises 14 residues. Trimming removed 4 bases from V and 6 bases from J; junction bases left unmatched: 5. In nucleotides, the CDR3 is TGCGCCAGCAGCCTGACAGGGGAGTATGAAAAACTGTTTTTT. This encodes CASSLTGEYEKLFF.

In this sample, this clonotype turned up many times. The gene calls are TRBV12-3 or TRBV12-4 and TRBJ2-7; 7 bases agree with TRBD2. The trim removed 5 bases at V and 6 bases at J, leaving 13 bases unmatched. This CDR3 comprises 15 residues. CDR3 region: CASSAGVYGSAEQYF. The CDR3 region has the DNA TGTGCCAGCAGTGCGGGAGTTTACGGTAGCGCCGAGCAGTACTTC.

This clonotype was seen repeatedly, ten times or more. The CDR3 nucleotides read TGCGCCAGCAGCTACCAGGGATTGAGCACAGATACGCAGTATTTT. It encodes CASSYQGLSTDTQYF. V gene TRBV5-1 combines with J gene TRBJ2-3; D possibly corresponds to TRBD1 (5 bases). There are 15 residues in the CDR3. Trimming removed 3 bases at V and 0 bases at J, with 11 bases between. Germline loops: CDR1 SGHRS, CDR2 YFSETQ.

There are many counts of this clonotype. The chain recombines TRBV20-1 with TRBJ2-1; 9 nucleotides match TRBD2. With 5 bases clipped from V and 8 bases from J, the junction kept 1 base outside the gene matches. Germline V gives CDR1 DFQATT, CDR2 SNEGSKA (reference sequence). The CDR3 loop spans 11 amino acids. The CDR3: CSARLADEQFF. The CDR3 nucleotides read TGCAGTGCTCGACTAGCGGATGAGCAGTTCTTC.

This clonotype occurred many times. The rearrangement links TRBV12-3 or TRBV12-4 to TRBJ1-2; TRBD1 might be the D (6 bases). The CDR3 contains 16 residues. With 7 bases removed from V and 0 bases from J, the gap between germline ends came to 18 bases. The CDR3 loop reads CASTLGGRGTNYGYTF. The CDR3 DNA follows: TGTGCCAGCACCCTTGGGGGCAGGGGAACTAACTATGGCTACACCTTC.